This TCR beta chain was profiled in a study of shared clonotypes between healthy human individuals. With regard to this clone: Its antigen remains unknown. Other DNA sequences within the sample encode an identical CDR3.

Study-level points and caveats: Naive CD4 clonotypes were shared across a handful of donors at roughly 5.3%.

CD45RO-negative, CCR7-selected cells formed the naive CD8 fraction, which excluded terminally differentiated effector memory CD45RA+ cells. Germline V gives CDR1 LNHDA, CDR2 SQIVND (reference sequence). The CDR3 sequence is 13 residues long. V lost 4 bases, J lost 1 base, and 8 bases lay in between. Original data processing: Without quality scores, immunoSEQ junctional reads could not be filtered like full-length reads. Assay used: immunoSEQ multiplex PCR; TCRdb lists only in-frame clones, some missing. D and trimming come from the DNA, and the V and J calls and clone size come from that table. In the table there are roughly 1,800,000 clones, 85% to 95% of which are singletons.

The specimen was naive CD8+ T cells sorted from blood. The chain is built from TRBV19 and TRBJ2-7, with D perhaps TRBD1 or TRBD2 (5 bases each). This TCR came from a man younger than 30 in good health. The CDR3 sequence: CASSRDGSYEQYF. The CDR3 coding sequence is TGTGCCAGTAGTAGGGACGGTTCCTACGAGCAGTACTTC.